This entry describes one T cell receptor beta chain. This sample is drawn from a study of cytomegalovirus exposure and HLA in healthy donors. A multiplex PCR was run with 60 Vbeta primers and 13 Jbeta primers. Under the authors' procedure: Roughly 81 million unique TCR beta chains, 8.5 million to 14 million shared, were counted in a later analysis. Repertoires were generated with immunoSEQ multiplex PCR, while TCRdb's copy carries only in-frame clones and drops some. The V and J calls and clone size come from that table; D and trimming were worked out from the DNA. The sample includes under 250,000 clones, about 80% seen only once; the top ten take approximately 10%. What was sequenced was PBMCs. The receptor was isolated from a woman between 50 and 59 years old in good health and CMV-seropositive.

The CDR3 nucleotides read TGTGCCAGCAGCCCGGAGTATGCGCCCTACTACGAGCAGTACTTC. It yields the protein CASSPEYAPYYEQYF. This rearrangement joins TRBV7-3 to TRBJ2-7; D gene unclear. Germline loops: CDR1 SGHTA, CDR2 FQGTGA. The CDR3 runs to 15 residues. Deletions cut 5 bases from V and 3 bases from J, with 17 bases between.